Sequencing of this TCR beta chain was carried out in a study of spatial heterogeneity in lung cancer. On the study more broadly: Combinations of a unique TCR and a UMI were tallied in raw reads, and on average each appeared more than ten times.

The time point is: sample taken at primary tumor resection. A total of around 67 untreated early-stage non-small cell lung cancer patients served as donors. Tumor, nontumor lung or frozen PBMC supplied whole RNA that was sequenced unsorted. This clonotype has a single count. With 5 bases removed from V and 2 bases from J, the gap between germline ends came to 15 bases. Germline CDR1 and CDR2: SQVTM and ANQGSEA. The length of the CDR3 is 14 residues. Every TCR cDNA molecule bore its own unique molecular identifier. One entry per CDR3 protein results from TCRdb running MiXCR on the 5' RACE reads. Among 5,000 to 5,500 distinct CDR3 sequences listed, 4.5% to 5.5% were seen once.

The sequenced sample was normal lung tissue next to the tumor, obtained at surgery. This receptor was identified in a female donor with early-stage non-small cell lung cancer. This chain joins TRBV29-1 and TRBJ1-1, with D unresolved. The CDR3 sequence is CSVRESSSNTEAFF. CDR3 DNA: TGCAGCGTTCGGGAGTCCTCCAGTAACACTGAAGCTTTCTTT.